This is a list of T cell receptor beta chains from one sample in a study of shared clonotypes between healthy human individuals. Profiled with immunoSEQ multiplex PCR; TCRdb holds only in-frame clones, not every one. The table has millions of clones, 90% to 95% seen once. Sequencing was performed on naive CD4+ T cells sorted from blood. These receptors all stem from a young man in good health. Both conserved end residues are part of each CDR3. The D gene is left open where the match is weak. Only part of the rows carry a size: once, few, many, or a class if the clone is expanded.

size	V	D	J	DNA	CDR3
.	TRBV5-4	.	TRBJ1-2	TGTGCCAGCAGCTTAGGGACGTGGTCTGGCTACACCTTC	CASSLGTWSGYTF
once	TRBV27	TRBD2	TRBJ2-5	TGTGCCAGCAGTTTAGGGTTGACTAGCGGGGTAGAGACCCAGTACTTC	CASSLGLTSGVETQYF
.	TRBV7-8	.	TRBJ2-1	TGTGCCAGCAGTCCACAGACGCCTAGCAATGAGCAGTTCTTC	CASSPQTPSNEQFF
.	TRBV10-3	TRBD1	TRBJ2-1	TGTGCCATCAGTGAGTCGGGACAGGGGTACAATGAGCAGTTCTTC	CAISESGQGYNEQFF
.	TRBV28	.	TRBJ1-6	TGTGCCAGCAGTTCAACGGGATGGATCCCCCTCCACTTT	CASSSTGWIPLHF
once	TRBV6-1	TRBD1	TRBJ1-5	TGTGCCAGCAGTGCTCGACAGGGGAGCAATCAGCCCCAGCATTTT	CASSARQGSNQPQHF
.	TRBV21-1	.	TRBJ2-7	TGTGCCAGCAGTCCCCTACAGGGGACGAACTACGAGCAGTACTTC	CASSPLQGTNYEQYF
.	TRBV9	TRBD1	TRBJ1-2	TGTGCCAGCAGCGTAGCTACTAGGGGGACAGACTATGGCTACACCTTC	CASSVATRGTDYGYTF
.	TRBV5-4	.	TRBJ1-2	TGTGCCAGCAGCTTGGGTGCAGGATCGGGATATGGCTACACCTTC	CASSLGAGSGYGYTF
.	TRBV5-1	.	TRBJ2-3	TGCGCCAGCAGCTCTACTTCCAGGCGCACAGATACGCAGTATTTT	CASSSTSRRTDTQYF
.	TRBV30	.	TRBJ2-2	TGTGCCTGGATGACAGAAGGCGGGGAGCTGTTTTTT	CAWMTEGGELFF
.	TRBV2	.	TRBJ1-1	TGTGCCAGCAACAGACTGTTGAACACTGAAGCTTTCTTT	CASNRLLNTEAFF
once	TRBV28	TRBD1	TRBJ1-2	TGTGCCAGCAGTTTACAAACGGGACAGGGGTGGTACACCTTC	CASSLQTGQGWYTF
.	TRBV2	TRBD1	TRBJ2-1	TGTGCCAGCAGTAAAGAGACAGGGCCTTACAATGAGCAGTTCTTC	CASSKETGPYNEQFF
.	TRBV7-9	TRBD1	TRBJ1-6	TGTGCCAGCAGCCTACAGGGGGCCGTTTCACCCCTCCACTTT	CASSLQGAVSPLHF